The T cell receptor (beta chain) under discussion was sequenced for a study of shared clonotypes between healthy human individuals. Findings and limits, study-wide: Unshared clonotypes carried lower generation probabilities than those common to all four donors.

V shed 0 bases and J 5 bases; nucleotides not matched to a gene: 6. In germline, CDR1 is SGDLS, CDR2 YYNGEE. This CDR3 spans 15 amino acids. Naive CD8 cells were CD45RO-negative, positively selected for CCR7, excluding terminally differentiated effector memory CD45RA+ cells. With regard to this clone: Antigen unknown.

This was a deep-level run. For every subset, genomic DNA was evenly distributed across several immunoSEQ plates. This table comes from immunoSEQ multiplex PCR, and its TCRdb copy is limited to in-frame clones, with some not included. Among some 2 million clones listed, approximately 95% were seen once. The chain combines TRBV9 with TRBJ2-3; 7 nucleotides match TRBD2. Sequencing was performed on naive CD8+ T cells sorted from blood. This TCR was recovered from a man between 18 and 29 years old in good health. The CDR3 sequence: CASSVDGREGDTQYF. CDR3 DNA sequence: TGTGCCAGCAGCGTAGACGGCAGGGAGGGAGATACGCAGTATTTT.